This TCR beta chain was identified in a study of Graves' ophthalmopathy and Graves' hyperthyroidism. Trimming took 5 bases from V and 0 from J; bases not matched to a gene: 8. Looked up from germline, CDR1 is MNHEY and CDR2 is SVGAGI. The CDR3 spans 18 residues. This clonotype was recorded a few times. Aged 18 to 65, hyperthyroidism patients had been newly diagnosed, with under 2 months' duration. From RNA, the CDR3 regions of TCR beta chains were amplified and sequenced. HTBI primers were used in a first-round RT-PCR, which preceded a second-round multiplex PCR. TCRdb ran MiXCR on the multiplex PCR reads and lists one entry per CDR3 protein. The top ten hold around 10% of the sample, which has about 1.1 million distinct CDR3 sequences, roughly 35% seen once.

This TCR was recovered from an adult man with Graves' hyperthyroidism. The sequenced sample was peripheral blood or thyroid tissue (not recorded which). J is TRBJ2-6 and V is TRBV6-5, with TRBD1 matching 9 bases. The CDR3 loop reads CASSLLDRGVSGANVLTF. The CDR3 nucleotides are TGTGCCAGCAGTCTTCTGGACAGGGGAGTCTCTGGGGCCAACGTCCTGACTTTC.